This T cell receptor beta chain came from a study of blood T cell repertoires in COVID-19. Study-level information: Sources were T cells, B-cell-depleted T cells, or PBMCs; the material itself was cDNA or gDNA.

Within 2 weeks of study entry, exposed participants had contacted a PCR-confirmed or clinician-diagnosed COVID-19 case. V gave up 1 base and J gave up 1 base, with 7 bases separating them. Germline CDR1 reads MNHNS; CDR2 reads SASEGT. This CDR3 comprises 14 residues. Original data processing: Estimation of nucleated cell counts was performed using reference gene primer amplification. The assay was immunoSEQ multiplex PCR, and TCRdb's table has in-frame clones only and misses some. V and J calls and clone size are those listed in that table; D and trimming were worked out from the DNA. The table has 240,000 or so clones, about nine tenths seen once.

The chain recombines TRBV6-1 with TRBJ1-1; the D is unclear. The receptor comes from a man aged 45-60 years who had been exposed to COVID-19. The sample was PBMCs or T cells enriched from blood (not recorded which). Written as DNA, the CDR3 is TGTGCCAGCAGTGAAGACCGGGGGAACACTGAAGCTTTCTTT. It codes for CASSEDRGNTEAFF.